The 8 T cell receptor beta chains presented below share a single source sample, sequenced in a study of response to subunit inactivated influenza vaccine. TCRdb redid the calling of the RT-PCR reads with MiXCR, one entry per CDR3 protein. The sample consists of roughly 700,000 distinct CDR3 sequences, approximately 15% of them appearing once. The sequences come from PBMCs from blood, collected 14 to 15 days before vaccination. The origin of the receptors is a man in his fifties or sixties who received an inactivated influenza vaccine.

This clonotype appeared a few times. V is TRBV6-1 and J is TRBJ2-1, with 10 nucleotides matching TRBD1. Per the germline V gene, CDR1 is MNHNS and CDR2 is SASEGT. V was clipped by 5 bases and J by 7 bases; unmatched bases: 8. The CDR3 contains 15 residues. CDR3 residues: CASSPRQGAFNEQFF. The CDR3 coding sequence is TGTGCCAGCAGTCCCAGACAGGGGGCTTTTAATGAGCAGTTCTTC.

A note on this clonotype: A read error may be the cause here, since a much bigger clone is one base away. This chain uses TRBV29-1 with TRBJ2-1; 7 nucleotides match TRBD1. TRBJ2-7 explains the end of the DNA better; the J call may be wrong. The CDR3 length is 14 residues. Germline lookup yields CDR1 SQVTM and CDR2 ANQGSEA. The DNA of the CDR3 is TGCAGCGTATATTCACAGGGGCCCTACAATGAGCAGTACTTC. Translation gives CSVYSQGPYNEQYF.

This chain links TRBV12-3 or TRBV12-4 with TRBJ2-4, with 9 bases lining up with TRBD1. The junction had 6 bases not matched to a gene; V was cut back by 6 bases and J by 9 bases. The CDR3 sequence is 13 residues long. The CDR3 sequence: CASRGGQGSIQYF. CDR3 DNA sequence: TGTGCCAGCAGGGGGGGACAGGGCAGCATTCAGTACTTC.

This clonotype was detected ten times or more. The chain is built from TRBV18 and TRBJ1-1, with D possibly TRBD1 on 5 matching bases. The germline V gene has CDR1 KGHSH and CDR2 LQKENI. V lost 1 base to trimming and J lost 3 bases, with 9 bases between them. The CDR3 runs to 14 residues. CDR3 loop: CASSPRRGDTEAFF. CDR3 nucleotide sequence: TGTGCCAGCTCACCACGGCGGGGCGACACTGAAGCTTTCTTT.

The J gene is TRBJ1-2, the V gene TRBV20-1; 10 positions agree with TRBD1. The germline gives CDR1 DFQATT, CDR2 SNEGSKA (reference sequence). Trimming at V came to 7 bases and at J to 5 bases, leaving 10 bases not matched to a gene. CDR3 size: 14 residues. CDR3 bases: TGCAGTGTGGCCGGGACAGGGGATTGGTATGGCTACACCTTC. The encoded protein is CSVAGTGDWYGYTF.

This chain joins TRBV5-1 and TRBJ2-2; tentatively, D is TRBD2 (7 bases). The CDR3 sequence is 15 residues long. The ends were cut back, 4 bases at V and 6 bases at J, with 16 bases in the middle. The V gene's germline CDR1 is SGHRS and CDR2 YFSETQ. The CDR3 spells CASSLWGGESGELFF. The CDR3 nucleotides read TGCGCCAGCAGCCTCTGGGGGGGCGAATCCGGGGAGCTGTTTTTT.

V and J are TRBV28 and TRBJ2-4, with 7 bases fitting TRBD1. Trimming took 6 bases from V and 4 from J; bases not matched to a gene: 9. Germline V gene lookup returns CDR1 MDHEN and CDR2 SYDVKM. This CDR3 is 15 amino acids long. The CDR3 loop reads CASSPNNRGKNIQYF. DNA for the CDR3: TGTGCCAGCAGCCCAAATAACAGGGGTAAAAACATTCAGTACTTC.

Only a few counts were recorded for this clonotype. The V gene is TRBV3-1, the J gene TRBJ2-3; TRBD2 aligns across 7 bases. CDR1 is LGHDT, CDR2 YNNKEL, per germline (reference sequence). The trim removed 3 bases at V and 0 bases at J, leaving 6 bases unmatched. The CDR3 has 16 residues. CDR3 DNA: TGTGCCAGCAGCCATTCTAGCGGTCCTAGCACAGATACGCAGTATTTT. Encoded protein: CASSHSSGPSTDTQYF.